These 17 T cell receptor beta chains were all obtained from the same sample, sequenced in a study of neoadjuvant nivolumab and ipilimumab in lung cancer. TCRdb's copy holds only in-frame clones and misses some; the assay was immunoSEQ multiplex PCR. The table shows 8,000 to 10,000 clones, with over 75% occurring only once. The sample in question was tumor tissue, obtained after neoadjuvant nivolumab, alone or with ipilimumab, at or shortly before surgery. These receptors were taken from an adult with non-small cell lung cancer.

The V and J genes are TRBV6-5 and TRBJ1-3; TRBD1 is a possible D gene (5 bases). The V gene lost 2 bases and the J gene lost 0 bases, with 8 bases spanning the gap. The germline CDR1 and CDR2 sequences are MNHEY and SVGAGI. This CDR3 region has 15 residues. As DNA, the CDR3 is TGTGCCAGCAGTTACAGGGGATCCTCTGGAAACACCATATATTTT. Protein product: CASSYRGSSGNTIYF.

The gene calls are TRBV6-6 and TRBJ1-6; D is uncertain. This CDR3 comprises 16 residues. V lost 0 bases and J 8 bases, leaving 14 bases between the germline ends. Germline-derived CDR1 and CDR2 are MNHNY and SVGAGI (reference sequence). For the CDR3, the DNA is TGTGCCAGCAGTTACTCGACGGTTTTTCGGGATTCACCCCTCCACTTT. Residues: CASSYSTVFRDSPLHF.

Remarks on this clone: One end of the junction does not line up with germline, which may come from a read error. The CDR3 DNA is TGTGCCAGCAATGAACTAGGGAGCTCCTACGAGCAGTACTTC. Amino acid sequence: CASNELGSSYEQYF. The V and J genes are TRBV6-1 and TRBJ2-7; D perhaps matches TRBD2 (5 bases). CDR3 size: 14 residues. Germline CDR1 reads MNHNS; CDR2 reads SASEGT.

The chain recombines TRBV11-2 with TRBJ2-2; 14 positions agree with TRBD2. Germline V CDR1 and CDR2: SGHAT, FQNNGV. The CDR3 length is 18 residues. J was trimmed by 2 bases and V by 7 bases; bases with no gene match: 9. CDR3 sequence: CASTPRLAGGLNTGELFF. DNA for the CDR3: TGTGCCAGCACCCCCCGACTAGCGGGGGGGCTAAACACCGGGGAGCTGTTTTTT.

This clone has a single count. The V gene is TRBV5-1, the J gene TRBJ2-7; D possibly matches TRBD1 or TRBD2 (5 bases each). With 0 bases removed from V and 5 bases from J, the gap between germline ends came to 18 bases. Germline CDR1 reads SGHRS; CDR2 reads YFSETQ. This CDR3 has 16 residues. This CDR3 is CASSLGAGTPSHEQYF. CDR3 bases: TGCGCCAGCAGCTTGGGAGCCGGGACGCCCTCTCACGAGCAGTACTTC. Full variable domain (missing parts from reference TRBV5-1 and TRBJ2-7): KAGVTQTPRYLIKTRGQQVTLSCSPISGHRSVSWYQQTPGQGLQFLFEYFSETQRNKGNFPGRFSGRQFSNSRSEMNVSTLELGDSALYLCASSLGAGTPSHEQYFGPGTRLTVT.

With respect to this clone: At the DNA level, this CDR3 is encoded by other sequences in the same sample as well. V is TRBV5-1 and J is TRBJ1-3; D gene uncertain. CDR3 length: 15 residues. The V end lost 0 bases, the J end lost 0 bases, and 7 bases lay between the germline ends. From germline, CDR1 is SGHRS and CDR2 YFSETQ. DNA of the CDR3: TGCGCCAGCAGCTTGGTGGGGAACTCTGGAAACACCATATATTTT. Its translation is CASSLVGNSGNTIYF.

J is TRBJ2-1 and V is TRBV29-1; TRBD2 aligns across 7 bases. CDR3 size: 15 residues. Germline loops: CDR1 SQVTM, CDR2 ANQGSEA. V lost 4 bases and J lost 3; bases outside the gene matches: 9. Here the CDR3 DNA reads TGCAGCGTTGTTCCACCGCCTAGCGGCTACAATGAGCAGTTCTTC. Translated, it gives CSVVPPPSGYNEQFF.

The chain carries TRBV7-2 and TRBJ1-5, with a possible D match to TRBD1 (5 bases). CDR1 is SGHTA, CDR2 FQGNSA, per germline. This CDR3 region has 13 residues. The V gene lost 4 bases and the J gene lost 5 bases, with 9 bases spanning the gap. CDR3 sequence: CASSWGGDQPQHF. Here the CDR3 DNA reads TGTGCCAGCAGCTGGGGCGGGGATCAGCCCCAGCATTTT.

The rearrangement uses TRBV19 and TRBJ1-3; 7 bases are shared with TRBD1. CDR3 length: 15 amino acids. The V and J ends lost 7 bases and 0 bases, in that order; junction bases with no gene match: 6. Germline V gene lookup returns CDR1 LNHDA and CDR2 SQIVND (reference sequence). The CDR3 DNA reads as TGTGCCAGTATAGGGACAGCGGGCTCTGGAAACACCATATATTTT. As protein: CASIGTAGSGNTIYF. Using reference TRBV19 and TRBJ1-3 for the parts outside the CDR3, the full variable domain is DGGITQSPKYLFRKEGQNVTLSCEQNLNHDAMYWYRQDPGQGLRLIYYSQIVNDFQKGDIAEGYSVSREKKESFPLTVTSAQKNPTAFYLCASIGTAGSGNTIYFGEGSWLTVV.

DNA for the CDR3: TGTGCCAGCAGCTCGGGACAGGGGGACAAAAGTCAGTACTTC. Its translation: CASSSGQGDKSQYF. The chain carries TRBV5-4 and TRBJ2-4; 11 bases match TRBD1. V lost 3 bases, J lost 12 bases, and 8 bases stayed unmatched. This CDR3 contains 14 residues. CDR1 and CDR2 from the germline V gene are SGHNT and YYREEE (reference sequence).

This chain links TRBV5-1 with TRBJ1-2, with TRBD1 matching 7 bases. There are 16 residues in the CDR3. CDR1 is SGHRS and CDR2 is YFSETQ in the germline V gene. After removal of 4 bases from V and 3 bases from J, the junction contained 12 bases not matched to a gene. CDR3 protein: CASSLGTAARHYGYTF. For the CDR3, the DNA is TGCGCCAGCAGCCTCGGGACAGCCGCACGTCACTATGGCTACACCTTC.

The V call is TRBV7-2, the J call TRBJ1-2, with a weak D call TRBD1 (5 bases). The V gene lost 5 bases and the J gene lost 7 bases, with 11 bases spanning the gap. Germline V gives CDR1 SGHTA, CDR2 FQGNSA. The CDR3 is 12 amino acids. CDR3 nucleotides: TGTGCCAGCAGCCGTGCCGGGGGTGGCTACACCTTC. Translating it yields CASSRAGGGYTF.

The rearrangement uses TRBV19 and TRBJ2-1; possibly TRBD1 for D (6 bases). Germline values: CDR1 LNHDA, CDR2 SQIVND (reference sequence). There are 15 residues in the CDR3. V was clipped by 2 bases and J by 2 bases, with 10 bases between them. Here the CDR3 DNA reads TGTGCCAGTAGTATAATCCGGGACACCTACAATGAGCAGTTCTTC. Protein sequence: CASSIIRDTYNEQFF.

V is TRBV7-2 and J is TRBJ2-1, with D unclear. Germline V CDR1 and CDR2: SGHTA, FQGNSA. There are 15 residues in the CDR3. V gave up 5 bases and J gave up 7 bases, with 18 bases separating them. The CDR3 sequence: CASSARLRSSNEQFF. DNA for the CDR3: TGTGCCAGCAGCGCACGACTGCGGAGCTCGAATGAGCAGTTCTTC.

The chain carries TRBV18 and TRBJ2-3; D is unclear. The germline V and J ends were trimmed by 3 bases and 1 base, with 11 bases remaining between them. Germline values: CDR1 KGHSH, CDR2 LQKENI. CDR3 size: 15 residues. This CDR3 reads CASSPPAVRTDTQYF. The CDR3 DNA reads as TGTGCCAGCTCACCCCCCGCCGTCCGCACAGATACGCAGTATTTT.

The chain recombines TRBV5-1 with TRBJ2-5; D is tentatively TRBD1 or TRBD2 (6 bases each). Germline V gene lookup returns CDR1 SGHRS and CDR2 YFSETQ. Trimming removed 4 bases at V and 1 base at J, with 14 bases between. CDR3 length equals 15 residues. Here the CDR3 DNA reads TGCGCCAGCAGCGGAGGGGGTAACAGCCAAGAGACCCAGTACTTC. Translating gives CASSGGGNSQETQYF.

The rearrangement uses TRBV5-1 and TRBJ1-3; no definite D call. The CDR3 sequence is 13 residues long. The V end was cut by 6 bases, the J end by 0 bases, with 7 bases between. From germline, CDR1 is SGHRS and CDR2 YFSETQ. CDR3 loop: CASTENSGNTIYF. The CDR3 nucleotides are TGCGCCAGCACGGAGAACTCTGGAAACACCATATATTTT.